The clone carrying this TCR beta chain occurred a few times. The sample carries other DNA sequences with the same CDR3. This sample is drawn from a study of shared clonotypes between healthy human individuals. Deletions cut 1 base from V and 5 bases from J, with 6 bases between. Germline CDR1 is SGHKS and CDR2 is YYEKEE (reference sequence). The CDR3 extends over 12 amino acids. None of the donors, who were healthy HIV-negative adults, had recently had acute infections or vaccinations. Investigators divided CD4+ cells into CD45RA+ naive and CD45RA-negative memory subsets. Deep was the level at which the assay was run. Clones were sequenced by immunoSEQ multiplex PCR, and TCRdb holds only the in-frame ones, with some missing. The table has about a million clones, about three quarters seen once; the top ten hold about 1.5%.

V gene TRBV5-5 combines with J gene TRBJ1-1; D unresolved. The sequence derives from a man between 18 and 35 years old in good health. Sequencing was carried out using memory CD4+ T cells sorted from blood. Documented subset: CD45RA-negative fraction. This CDR3 reads CASSLRYTEAFF. CDR3 nucleotides: TGTGCCAGCAGCTTGAGATATACTGAAGCTTTCTTT.